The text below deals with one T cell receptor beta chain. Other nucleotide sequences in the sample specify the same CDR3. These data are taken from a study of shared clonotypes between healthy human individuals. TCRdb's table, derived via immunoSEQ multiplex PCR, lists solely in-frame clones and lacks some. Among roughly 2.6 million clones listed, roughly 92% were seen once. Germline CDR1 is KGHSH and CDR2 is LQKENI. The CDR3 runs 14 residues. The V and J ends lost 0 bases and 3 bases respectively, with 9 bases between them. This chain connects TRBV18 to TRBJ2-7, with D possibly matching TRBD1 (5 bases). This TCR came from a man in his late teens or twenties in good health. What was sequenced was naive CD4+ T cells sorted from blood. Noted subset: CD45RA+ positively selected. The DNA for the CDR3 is TGTGCCAGCTCACCACCGCCAGGGTACTACGAGCAGTACTTC. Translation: CASSPPPGYYEQYF.